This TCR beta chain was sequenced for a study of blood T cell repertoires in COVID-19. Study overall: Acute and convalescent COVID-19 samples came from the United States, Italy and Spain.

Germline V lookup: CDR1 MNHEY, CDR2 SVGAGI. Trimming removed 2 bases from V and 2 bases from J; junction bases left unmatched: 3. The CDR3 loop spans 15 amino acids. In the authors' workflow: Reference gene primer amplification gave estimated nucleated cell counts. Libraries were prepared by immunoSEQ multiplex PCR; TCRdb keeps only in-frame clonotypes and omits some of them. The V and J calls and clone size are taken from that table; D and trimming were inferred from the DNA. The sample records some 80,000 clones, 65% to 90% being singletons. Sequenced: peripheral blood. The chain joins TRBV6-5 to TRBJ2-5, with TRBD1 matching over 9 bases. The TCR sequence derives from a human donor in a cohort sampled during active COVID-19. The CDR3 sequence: CASSYGQGRQETQYF. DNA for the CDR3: TGTGCCAGCAGTTACGGACAGGGGAGGCAAGAGACCCAGTACTTC.